The next 26 T cell receptor beta chains were all read from a single sample in a study of cytomegalovirus exposure and HLA in healthy donors. PCR was performed using 60 Vbeta and 13 Jbeta primers. Libraries were prepared by immunoSEQ multiplex PCR; TCRdb keeps only in-frame clonotypes and omits some of them. This table has 40,000 or so clones, roughly nine tenths appearing once. The sample was PBMCs. These receptors all come from a woman aged 18-29 years in good health and CMV-seronegative.

This clone occurred a few times. The chain is built from TRBV2 and TRBJ1-4; TRBD1 matches 7 bases. Germline CDR1 and CDR2: SNHLY and FYNNEI. The CDR3 totals 12 residues. Trimming at V came to 7 bases and at J to 6 bases, leaving 2 bases not matched to a gene. Written as DNA, the CDR3 is TGTGCCAGCAAAACAGGGGATGAAAAACTGTTTTTT. Translating gives CASKTGDEKLFF.

The gene calls are TRBV5-6 and TRBJ1-1; 8 nucleotides line up with TRBD1. The CDR3 contains 15 residues. Trimming cost V 2 bases and J 0 bases; bases outside gene matches: 3. The germline V gene encodes CDR1 SGHDT and CDR2 YYEEEE. CDR3 DNA sequence: TGTGCCAGCAGCTTCGGACAGGGTCTGAACACTGAAGCTTTCTTT. This gives the protein CASSFGQGLNTEAFF.

The rearrangement uses TRBV28 and TRBJ2-7; TRBD2 matches at 8 bases. CDR3 length: 14 amino acids. V was pared by 8 bases and J by 2 bases, with 8 bases of the junction left unmatched. The germline CDR1 and CDR2 sequences are MDHEN and SYDVKM. CDR3 bases: TGTGCCAGCTCTACCTCCGGGAGGGCCTACGAGCAGTACTTC. Protein: CASSTSGRAYEQYF. Full variable domain (missing parts from reference TRBV28 and TRBJ2-7): DVKVTQSSRYLVKRTGEKVFLECVQDMDHENMFWYRQDPGLGLRLIYFSYDVKMKEKGDIPEGYSVSREKKERFSLILESASTNQTSMYLCASSTSGRAYEQYFGPGTRLTVT.

The chain uses TRBV28 and TRBJ2-7; 7 bases align to TRBD2. The CDR3 extends over 13 amino acids. Trimming at V came to 5 bases and at J to 3 bases, leaving 4 bases not matched to a gene. The V gene's germline CDR1 is MDHEN and CDR2 SYDVKM. CDR3 protein: CASSPGTIYEQYF. CDR3 nucleotides: TGTGCCAGCAGTCCTGGGACTATCTACGAGCAGTACTTC.

This clone was seen only once. The V and J genes are TRBV2 and TRBJ2-1, with TRBD2 identical over 13 bases. Germline loops: CDR1 SNHLY, CDR2 FYNNEI. Unmatched junction bases numbered 15, after V lost 5 bases and J lost 8 bases. This CDR3 contains 18 residues. The CDR3 DNA is TGTGCCAGCAGTCAAGTGCTGGGACTAGCGGGAATTATAGATGAGCAGTTCTTC. Amino acid sequence: CASSQVLGLAGIIDEQFF.

The V call is TRBV7-3, the J call TRBJ2-3; 12 positions match TRBD2. V shed 5 bases and J 3 bases; nucleotides not matched to a gene: 12. Germline V gene data show CDR1 as SGHTA and CDR2 as FQGTGA. The CDR3 has 18 residues. CDR3 bases: TGTGCCAGCAGCCTCGGGACTAGCGGGCCCAATCCGACAGATACGCAGTATTTT. This gives the protein CASSLGTSGPNPTDTQYF.

V usage is TRBV5-4 and J usage is TRBJ1-5, with a possible D match to TRBD1 (5 bases). Trimming left V 4 bases short and J 3 bases short, with 17 bases between. Germline V gene data show CDR1 as SGHNT and CDR2 as YYREEE (reference sequence). The CDR3 runs 16 residues. DNA of the CDR3: TGTGCCAGCAGCGCCAATCCCGGGACTTTCAATCAGCCCCAGCATTTT. It yields the protein CASSANPGTFNQPQHF. Using reference TRBV5-4 and TRBJ1-5 for the parts outside the CDR3, the full variable domain is ETGVTQSPTHLIKTRGQQVTLRCSSQSGHNTVSWYQQALGQGPQFIFQYYREEENGRGNFPPRFSGLQFPNYSSELNVNALELDDSALYLCASSANPGTFNQPQHFGDGTRLSIL.

The CDR3 reads CASSATGAEETQYF. The CDR3 DNA is TGTGCCAGCAGCGCTACAGGGGCCGAAGAGACCCAGTACTTC. This chain connects TRBV7-9 to TRBJ2-5, with 7 bases fitting TRBD1. Germline-derived CDR1 and CDR2 are SEHNR and FQNEAQ (reference sequence). V was clipped by 5 bases and J by 3 bases; unmatched bases: 6. This CDR3 spans 14 amino acids. The full variable domain, rest sourced from reference TRBV7-9 and TRBJ2-5, is DTGVSQNPRHKITKRGQNVTFRCDPISEHNRLYWYRQTLGQGPEFLTYFQNEAQLEKSRLLSDRFSAERPKGSFSTLEIQRTEQGDSAMYLCASSATGAEETQYFGPGTRLLVL.

The V and J genes are TRBV28 and TRBJ1-1; no clear D. Looked up from germline, CDR1 is MDHEN and CDR2 is SYDVKM. This CDR3 contains 14 residues. Trimming shortened V by 5 bases and J by 1 base, and 11 bases separated the two germline ends. For the CDR3, the DNA is TGTGCCAGCAGTCCCCAACGGTGGAACACTGAAGCTTTCTTT. This gives the protein CASSPQRWNTEAFF.

The V and J genes are TRBV11-2 and TRBJ1-1, with D maybe TRBD1 (6 bases). Trimming removed 1 base from V and 2 bases from J, with 14 bases in between. The germline V gene encodes CDR1 SGHAT and CDR2 FQNNGV. CDR3 length: 16 residues. CDR3 DNA sequence: TGTGCCAGCAGCTTAGTGGACAGAGGGAGAAACACTGAAGCTTTCTTT. Protein: CASSLVDRGRNTEAFF.

This clone appeared a single time. CDR3 loop: CASSFRTGNGYTF. CDR3 nucleotides: TGTGCCAGCAGCTTCCGGACAGGGAATGGCTACACCTTC. The V call is TRBV7-2, the J call TRBJ1-2; 8 nucleotides line up with TRBD1. Germline lookup yields CDR1 SGHTA and CDR2 FQGNSA. V lost 3 bases and J lost 6; bases outside the gene matches: 3. The CDR3 has 13 residues.

The chain links TRBV5-4 to TRBJ2-2, with 7 bases lining up with TRBD2. Looked up from germline, CDR1 is SGHNT and CDR2 is YYREEE (reference sequence). The V and J ends lost 1 base and 4 bases, in that order; junction bases with no gene match: 10. The CDR3 consists of 17 residues. The CDR3 sequence is CASSLKVGGIGTGELFF. DNA of the CDR3: TGTGCCAGCAGCTTGAAGGTGGGGGGGATTGGCACCGGGGAGCTGTTTTTT.

This clone came up a few times. The V gene is TRBV9, the J gene TRBJ2-3; the D is unclear. The CDR3 spans 16 residues. V dropped 1 base and J dropped 0 bases, with 12 bases sitting between them. CDR1 is SGDLS and CDR2 is YYNGEE in the germline V gene. The CDR3, as DNA: TGTGCCAGCAGCGTAAGGTACAGTCCTAGCACAGATACGCAGTATTTT. Its translation: CASSVRYSPSTDTQYF.

The J gene is TRBJ1-4, the V gene TRBV2; no firm D call. Trimming cost V 6 bases and J 0 bases, with 8 bases left between them. In germline, CDR1 is SNHLY, CDR2 FYNNEI. The CDR3 is made up of 14 amino acids. The chain's CDR3 is CASRLPTTNEKLFF. The CDR3 DNA follows: TGTGCCAGCAGGTTACCTACAACTAATGAAAAACTGTTTTTT.

The V and J genes are TRBV5-8 and TRBJ1-4, with TRBD1 matching 12 bases. This CDR3 has 18 residues. V dropped 2 bases and J dropped 2; count of bases not matched to a gene: 7. Looked up from germline, CDR1 is SGHTS and CDR2 is YDEGEE. The CDR3 nucleotides are TGTGCCAGCAGCTTTTATCTGGGACAGGGGGCGACTAATGAAAAACTGTTTTTT. Encoded protein: CASSFYLGQGATNEKLFF.

The chain joins TRBV19 to TRBJ1-3; a possible D gene is TRBD1 (5 bases). Germline CDR1 reads LNHDA; CDR2 reads SQIVND (reference sequence). The CDR3 loop spans 13 amino acids. V lost 5 bases and J 2 bases, leaving 7 bases between the germline ends. CDR3 sequence reads: CASSEGAGNTIYF. Here the CDR3 DNA reads TGTGCCAGTAGTGAAGGGGCTGGAAACACCATATATTTT.

The chain links TRBV19 to TRBJ2-1; no firm D call. Trimming shortened V by 5 bases and J by 1 base, and 12 bases separated the two germline ends. Germline V gives CDR1 LNHDA, CDR2 SQIVND (reference sequence). The CDR3 spans 15 residues. This chain's CDR3 is CASSPIHDSYNEQFF. The CDR3 DNA reads TGTGCCAGTAGTCCCATACACGATTCCTACAATGAGCAGTTCTTC.

The chain couples TRBV11-2 to TRBJ2-6; D is perhaps TRBD2 (6 bases). The CDR3 extends over 14 amino acids. CDR1 and CDR2 from the germline V gene are SGHAT and FQNNGV. The V and J ends lost 5 bases and 11 bases respectively, with 16 bases between them. The CDR3 bases are TGTGCCAGCAGCCTGGGTGGGGGGAGCCACGTCCTGACTTTC. Translated: CASSLGGGSHVLTF.

The rearrangement links TRBV6-5 to TRBJ1-2, with 7 positions matching TRBD1. Per the germline V gene, CDR1 is MNHEY and CDR2 is SVGAGI. This CDR3 contains 13 residues. Unmatched junction bases numbered 4, after V lost 6 bases and J lost 3 bases. The CDR3 DNA follows: TGTGCCAGCAGGCTTGACAGGGACTATGGCTACACCTTC. As protein: CASRLDRDYGYTF.

The CDR3 sequence is CASSSLRVAGTTYEQYF. Here the CDR3 DNA reads TGTGCCAGCAGCTCCCTCCGCGTGGCAGGGACTACGTACGAGCAGTACTTC. The V and J genes are TRBV11-2 and TRBJ2-7, with TRBD2 matching over 7 bases. The length of the CDR3 is 17 residues. The trim removed 4 bases at V and 4 bases at J, leaving 16 bases unmatched. The germline CDR1 and CDR2 sequences are SGHAT and FQNNGV.

This chain connects TRBV6-5 to TRBJ1-1, with TRBD1 matching over 7 bases. Looked up from germline, CDR1 is MNHEY and CDR2 is SVGAGI. The V segment lost 2 bases and the J segment 10 bases; nucleotides outside the gene matches: 7. The CDR3 length is 13 residues. The CDR3 here is CASSYRTGTGAFF. CDR3 coding DNA: TGTGCCAGCAGTTACCGGACAGGTACGGGAGCTTTCTTT.

J is TRBJ2-1 and V is TRBV7-2, with D hard to call. Trimming removed 1 base from V and 3 bases from J, with 13 bases in between. This CDR3 is built from 16 residues. The germline V gene encodes CDR1 SGHTA and CDR2 FQGNSA. CDR3 bases: TGTGCCAGCAGCTTAGGGCAGACTCAAGGCTACAATGAGCAGTTCTTC. Residues: CASSLGQTQGYNEQFF.

For the CDR3, the DNA is TGTGCCAGCAGCTTTGTACAGGGCCTGTACGAGCAGTACTTC. Translation gives CASSFVQGLYEQYF. The chain employs TRBV7-2 and TRBJ2-7; possible D gene TRBD1, 6 bases. Germline CDR1 is SGHTA and CDR2 is FQGNSA. V was pared by 3 bases and J by 4 bases, with 13 bases between. The CDR3 has 14 residues.

This chain uses TRBV10-3 with TRBJ1-5; TRBD1 matches at 7 bases. The CDR3 totals 19 residues. The V gene end was trimmed by 6 bases and the J gene end by 0 bases; junction bases not matched to a gene: 17. The germline V gene encodes CDR1 ENHRY and CDR2 SYGVKD. CDR3 DNA sequence: TGTGCCATCAGCAATGAAGCCCGGGACAGACAATATAGCAATCAGCCCCAGCATTTT. This encodes CAISNEARDRQYSNQPQHF.

This clone was counted once. J is TRBJ2-2 and V is TRBV28, with D maybe TRBD1 (6 bases). The CDR3 is 15 amino acids. Germline V gene data show CDR1 as MDHEN and CDR2 as SYDVKM. The ends were cut back, 2 bases at V and 5 bases at J, with 12 bases in the middle. The CDR3 here is CASSLKGVETGELFF. DNA for the CDR3: TGTGCCAGCAGTTTAAAGGGGGTGGAGACCGGGGAGCTGTTTTTT.

The J gene is TRBJ2-5, the V gene TRBV9, with 7 bases identical to TRBD1. V shed 3 bases, J shed 5 bases, and the junction held 7 bases outside the gene matches. The CDR3 contains 14 residues. The germline V gene encodes CDR1 SGDLS and CDR2 YYNGEE. CDR3 sequence (DNA): TGTGCCAGCAGCGCGACAGGGTATTTGGAGACCCAGTACTTC. Translating gives CASSATGYLETQYF. Full variable domain (remainder filled in from reference TRBV9 and TRBJ2-5): DSGVTQTPKHLITATGQRVTLRCSPRSGDLSVYWYQQSLDQGLQFLIQYYNGEERAKGNILERFSAQQFPDLHSELNLSSLELGDSALYFCASSATGYLETQYFGPGTRLLVL.